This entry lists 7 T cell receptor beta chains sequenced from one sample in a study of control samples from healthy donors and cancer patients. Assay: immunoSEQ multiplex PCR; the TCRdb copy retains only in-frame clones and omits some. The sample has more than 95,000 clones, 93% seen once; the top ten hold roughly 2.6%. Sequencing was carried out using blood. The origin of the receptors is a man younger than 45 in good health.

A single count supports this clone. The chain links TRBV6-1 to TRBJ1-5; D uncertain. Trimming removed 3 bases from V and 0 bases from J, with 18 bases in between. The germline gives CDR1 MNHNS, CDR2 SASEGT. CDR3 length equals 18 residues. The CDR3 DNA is TGTGCCAGCAGTGATGGGCGGGGTCGGACTTATAGCAATCAGCCCCAGCATTTT. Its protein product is CASSDGRGRTYSNQPQHF.

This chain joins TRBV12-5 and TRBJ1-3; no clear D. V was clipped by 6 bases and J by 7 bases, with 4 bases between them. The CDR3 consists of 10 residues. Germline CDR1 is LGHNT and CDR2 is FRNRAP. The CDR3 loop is CASGGNTIYF. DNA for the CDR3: TGTGCTAGTGGCGGCAACACCATATATTTT.

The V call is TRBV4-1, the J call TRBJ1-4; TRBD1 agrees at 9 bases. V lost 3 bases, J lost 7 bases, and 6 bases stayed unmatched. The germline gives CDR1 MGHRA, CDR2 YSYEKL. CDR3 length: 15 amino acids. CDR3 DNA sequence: TGCGCCAGCAGCCACCCGGGACAGGGAGGTGAAAAACTGTTTTTT. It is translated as CASSHPGQGGEKLFF.

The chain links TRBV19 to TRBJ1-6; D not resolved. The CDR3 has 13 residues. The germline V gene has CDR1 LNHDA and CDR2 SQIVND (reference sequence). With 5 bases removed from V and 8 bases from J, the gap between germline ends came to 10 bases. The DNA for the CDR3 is TGTGCCAGTAGTTCCTTCAAATATTCACCCCTCCACTTT. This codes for CASSSFKYSPLHF.

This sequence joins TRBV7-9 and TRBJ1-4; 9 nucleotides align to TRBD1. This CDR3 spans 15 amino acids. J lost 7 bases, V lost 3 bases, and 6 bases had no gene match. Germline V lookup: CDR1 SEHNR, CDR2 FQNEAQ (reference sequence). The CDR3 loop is CASSFGRTGAEKLFF. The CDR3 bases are TGTGCCAGCAGCTTTGGGCGGACAGGGGCTGAAAAACTGTTTTTT.

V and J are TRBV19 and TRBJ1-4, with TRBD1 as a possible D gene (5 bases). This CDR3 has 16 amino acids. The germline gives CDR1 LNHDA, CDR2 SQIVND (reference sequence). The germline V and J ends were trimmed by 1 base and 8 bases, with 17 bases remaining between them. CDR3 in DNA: TGTGCCAGTAGTATAGTTAGGCGGACAAAGGGCGAAAAACTGTTTTTT. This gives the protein CASSIVRRTKGEKLFF. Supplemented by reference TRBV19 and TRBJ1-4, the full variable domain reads DGGITQSPKYLFRKEGQNVTLSCEQNLNHDAMYWYRQDPGQGLRLIYYSQIVNDFQKGDIAEGYSVSREKKESFPLTVTSAQKNPTAFYLCASSIVRRTKGEKLFFGSGTQLSVL.

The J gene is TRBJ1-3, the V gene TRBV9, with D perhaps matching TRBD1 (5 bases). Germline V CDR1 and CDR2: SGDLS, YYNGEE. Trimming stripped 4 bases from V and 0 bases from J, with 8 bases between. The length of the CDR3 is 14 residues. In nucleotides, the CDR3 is TGTGCCAGCAGCCCAGGGACCTCTGGAAACACCATATATTTT. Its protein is CASSPGTSGNTIYF.